Shown below are 9 T cell receptor beta chains from a single sample sequenced in a study of T cell responses to AZD1222 COVID-19 vaccine. Only in-frame clones appear in the TCRdb table, and some are missing; sequencing was by immunoSEQ multiplex PCR. This sample has about 97,000 clones; about 86% occur once, and the top ten carry about 1.5%. The sample consisted of peripheral blood, taken on day 0 of AZD1222 vaccination. All receptors derive from an adult in good health.

The chain couples TRBV19 to TRBJ1-1; the match to TRBD1 covers 7 bases. With V trimmed by 3 bases and J by 1 base, 14 bases remained unmatched. CDR1 and CDR2 (germline): LNHDA, SQIVND (reference sequence). CDR3 length: 18 amino acids. This chain's CDR3 is CASSMLTGSPPTNTEAFF. The CDR3 bases are TGTGCCAGTAGTATGCTGACAGGGAGCCCGCCAACGAACACTGAAGCTTTCTTT.

The gene calls are TRBV2 and TRBJ1-2; D not certain. The CDR3 is 11 residues long. V was shortened by 3 bases and J by 2 bases, with 1 base between the two germline ends. The germline V gene has CDR1 SNHLY and CDR2 FYNNEI. The chain's CDR3 is CASSDNYGYTF. Here the CDR3 DNA reads TGTGCCAGCAGTGACAACTATGGCTACACCTTC.

This clone turned up a few times. This chain uses TRBV3-1 (or the pseudogene TRBV3-2) with TRBJ1-3; D gene unclear. The ends were cut back, 6 bases at V and 4 bases at J, with 13 bases in the middle. This CDR3 contains 14 residues. In germline, CDR1 is LGHDT, CDR2 YNNKEL (reference sequence). Here the CDR3 reads CASSQSLQGNTIYF. For the CDR3, the DNA is TGTGCCAGCAGTCAGAGTTTACAGGGAAACACCATATATTTT.

This rearrangement joins TRBV27 to TRBJ1-4, with 10 bases matching TRBD1. V shed 5 bases and J 2 bases; nucleotides not matched to a gene: 5. The germline gives CDR1 MNHEY, CDR2 SMNVEV (reference sequence). The CDR3 is 16 residues long. CDR3 DNA sequence: TGTGCCAGCAGTGTGGGACAGGGGTCCACTAATGAAAAACTGTTTTTT. Residues: CASSVGQGSTNEKLFF.

V gene TRBV5-1 combines with J gene TRBJ2-7, with a weak D call TRBD1 (5 bases). CDR3 length: 14 amino acids. V lost 2 bases and J 2 bases, leaving 11 bases between the germline ends. Germline-derived CDR1 and CDR2 are SGHRS and YFSETQ. CDR3 sequence: CASSLQDLAYEQYF. For the CDR3, the DNA is TGCGCCAGCAGCTTACAGGATCTAGCCTACGAGCAGTACTTC.

This clone was detected only once. The genes are TRBV19 and TRBJ2-3; D unclear. The germline V gene has CDR1 LNHDA and CDR2 SQIVND (reference sequence). The CDR3 length is 14 residues. Trimming took off 3 bases at V and 5 bases at J, with 12 bases between the two ends. CDR3 in amino acids: CASSIGGSRDTQYF. The CDR3 DNA reads as TGTGCCAGTAGTATCGGTGGGTCCCGAGATACGCAGTATTTT.

V is TRBV5-4 and J is TRBJ1-2; TRBD1 matches 7 bases. This CDR3 has 16 amino acids. Looked up from germline, CDR1 is SGHNT and CDR2 is YYREEE (reference sequence). Trimming took 1 base from V and 7 from J; bases not matched to a gene: 13. The CDR3 coding sequence is TGTGCCAGCAGCTTGCAGTCTGCTAGGACAGGAAGTGGCTACACCTTC. It specifies CASSLQSARTGSGYTF. The full variable domain, completed using reference TRBV5-4 and TRBJ1-2, is ETGVTQSPTHLIKTRGQQVTLRCSSQSGHNTVSWYQQALGQGPQFIFQYYREEENGRGNFPPRFSGLQFPNYSSELNVNALELDDSALYLCASSLQSARTGSGYTFGSGTRLTVV.

The chain combines TRBV5-1 with TRBJ2-2; D may be TRBD1 (5 bases). Looked up from germline, CDR1 is SGHRS and CDR2 is YFSETQ. V was clipped by 2 bases and J by 1 base, with 15 bases between them. This CDR3 comprises 17 residues. CDR3: CASSFGAGNLNTGELFF. The CDR3 nucleotides are TGCGCCAGCAGCTTTGGAGCAGGGAACCTGAACACCGGGGAGCTGTTTTTT.

The V and J genes are TRBV4-3 and TRBJ1-5, with D possibly being TRBD1 (6 bases). The CDR3 contains 15 residues. Deletions cut 1 base from V and 7 bases from J, with 14 bases between. Looked up from germline, CDR1 is LGHNA and CDR2 is YSLEER. The CDR3 loop is CASSQVRGAGQPQHF. The CDR3 region has the DNA TGCGCCAGCAGCCAAGTACGGGGGGCTGGACAGCCCCAGCATTTT.